A single sample is the source of the 9 T cell receptor beta chains below, sequenced in a study of shared clonotypes between healthy human individuals. Measured with immunoSEQ multiplex PCR; TCRdb has only the in-frame clones, and not every one. The sample has roughly 2.2 million clones; roughly 90% are singletons. The sequenced material came from naive CD4+ T cells from PBMCs. Subset denoted: CD45RA+ positively selected. These TCRs come from a man aged 18 to 30 in good health. Some clones in this sample may be carry-over from other donors' samples.

This chain links TRBV18 with TRBJ2-5; D is ambiguous. Germline CDR1 is KGHSH and CDR2 is LQKENI. The V end lost 3 bases, the J end lost 2 bases, and 10 bases lay between the germline ends. The CDR3 runs to 14 residues. The CDR3 protein is CASSPIMGQETQYF. DNA for the CDR3: TGTGCCAGCTCACCGATCATGGGGCAAGAGACCCAGTACTTC.

This clone turned up a few times. Other DNA sequences in this sample translate to the same CDR3. The rearrangement uses TRBV28 and TRBJ1-2; possibly TRBD1 for D (5 bases). This CDR3 is 13 amino acids long. V was pared by 2 bases and J by 8 bases, with 12 bases between. CDR1 MDHEN and CDR2 SYDVKM come from the germline V gene. The CDR3 sequence is CASSLLGARGYTF. DNA for the CDR3: TGTGCCAGCAGTTTACTAGGGGCGCGGGGCTACACCTTC.

With respect to this clone: Within the sample, other DNA sequences also encode this same CDR3. The gene calls are TRBV18 and TRBJ1-3; 8 nucleotides match TRBD1. The germline V gene has CDR1 KGHSH and CDR2 LQKENI. CDR3 size: 15 residues. J gave up 2 bases and V 0 bases, and 0 bases lay outside the gene matches. The CDR3 here is CASSPPGQAGNTIYF. CDR3 DNA sequence: TGTGCCAGCTCACCACCGGGACAGGCTGGAAACACCATATATTTT.

The CDR3 coding sequence is TGTGCCAGCAGCTTATCGGCGTCCTACGAGCAGTACTTC. It encodes CASSLSASYEQYF. This chain links TRBV7-3 with TRBJ2-7; D remains ambiguous. This CDR3 has 13 amino acids. Between the trimmed V and J ends, which lost 2 bases and 1 base, there was a span of 6 bases. CDR1 is SGHTA and CDR2 is FQGTGA in the germline V gene.

The V gene is TRBV5-1, the J gene TRBJ2-7; D might be TRBD1 or TRBD2, each matching 5 bases. From germline, CDR1 is SGHRS and CDR2 YFSETQ. Trimming left V 7 bases short and J 0 bases short, with 14 bases between. This CDR3 contains 14 residues. CDR3 in DNA: TGCGCCAGCCAAACCGGGACCAGCTCCTACGAGCAGTACTTC. It encodes CASQTGTSSYEQYF.

The rearrangement joins TRBV5-5 to TRBJ2-7, with 10 nucleotides matching TRBD1. CDR3 size: 15 residues. Germline CDR1 is SGHKS and CDR2 is YYEKEE (reference sequence). The V segment lost 4 bases and the J segment 4 bases; nucleotides outside the gene matches: 8. CDR3 protein: CASSPGTGVWYEQYF. The CDR3 coding sequence is TGTGCCAGCAGCCCCGGGACAGGGGTGTGGTACGAGCAGTACTTC.

The CDR3 nucleotides read TGTGCCAGCAGCTCGGTCATCGACTCTGGAAACACCATATATTTT. Protein: CASSSVIDSGNTIYF. The chain carries TRBV5-5 and TRBJ1-3; D not resolved. V dropped 3 bases and J dropped 0 bases, with 10 bases sitting between them. The germline V gene encodes CDR1 SGHKS and CDR2 YYEKEE (reference sequence). The CDR3 has 15 amino acids.

V gene TRBV6-1 combines with J gene TRBJ2-1; no firm D call. The CDR3 covers 14 residues. The germline CDR1 and CDR2 sequences are MNHNS and SASEGT. V lost 4 bases and J 0 bases, leaving 7 bases between the germline ends. The CDR3 sequence: CASSAVGSYNEQFF. The DNA for the CDR3 is TGTGCCAGCAGTGCCGTTGGCTCCTACAATGAGCAGTTCTTC.

The J gene is TRBJ1-2, the V gene TRBV15, with D unresolved. The CDR3 extends over 13 amino acids. Germline CDR1 and CDR2: LNHNV and YYDKDF (reference sequence). V shed 1 base and J shed 3 bases, with 6 bases lying between them. In DNA, the CDR3 is TGTGCCACCAGCAGAGGGGGAGACTATGGCTACACCTTC. Amino acids: CATSRGGDYGYTF.